What follows are 19 T cell receptor beta chains derived from one specimen sequenced in a study of T cells in Graves' hyperthyroidism and ophthalmopathy. RNA transcripts yielded amplified TCR beta CDR3 regions. Using the HTBI primer set, a first-round RT-PCR was run on the TCR CDR3. TCRdb re-analysed the multiplex PCR reads in MiXCR, keeping a single row per CDR3 protein. The sample yields about 560,000 distinct CDR3 sequences, over 15% seen once. The sample consisted of blood. The receptor set was obtained from a woman between 18 and 29 years old with Graves' hyperthyroidism.

This clonotype was recorded a few times. The chain's CDR3 is CASTWGGHYNEQFF. The CDR3 DNA reads as TGTGCCAGCACCTGGGGGGGTCATTACAATGAGCAGTTCTTC. The chain carries TRBV12-3 or TRBV12-4 and TRBJ2-1, with 7 bases fitting TRBD2. There are 14 residues in the CDR3. V shed 7 bases and J 4 bases; nucleotides not matched to a gene: 7.

This clonotype was counted ten times or more. A read error is possible here, since a much larger clone lies one base away. The gene calls are TRBV7-9 and TRBJ1-5; 8 nucleotides line up with TRBD1. V gave up 4 bases and J gave up 5 bases; unmatched junction bases: 1. Germline assignment: CDR1 SEHNR and CDR2 FQNEAQ (reference sequence). The CDR3 is 13 amino acids. The CDR3 sequence is CASSSTGDQPQHF. The CDR3 DNA sequence: TGTGCCAGCAGCTCGACAGGGGATCAGCCCCAGCATTTT.

Only a few counts were recorded for this clonotype. The chain has TRBV7-2 and TRBJ1-3; no clear D. CDR1 and CDR2 from the germline V gene are SGHTA and FQGNSA. The CDR3 has 15 residues. V shed 1 base and J shed 3 bases, with 10 bases lying between them. The CDR3 coding sequence is TGTGCCAGCAGCTTAGATAGAGTCTATGGAAACACCATATATTTT. Its translation is CASSLDRVYGNTIYF.

The CDR3 coding sequence is TGTGCCAGCAGCGCGACTAGCGGGACATCAGATACGCAGTATTTT. It codes for CASSATSGTSDTQYF. J is TRBJ2-3 and V is TRBV7-8; 11 nucleotides match TRBD2. CDR3 length equals 15 residues. Losses at the gene ends were 5 bases for V and 4 bases for J; bases not matched to a gene: 5. Germline CDR1 reads SGHVS; CDR2 reads FQNEAQ.

This clonotype was observed once. V and J are TRBV10-3 and TRBJ1-2, with D possibly TRBD1 on 5 matching bases. Germline CDR1 and CDR2: ENHRY and SYGVKD. Between the trimmed V and J ends, which lost 6 bases and 7 bases, there was a span of 12 bases. CDR3 length: 12 amino acids. The CDR3 here is CAIRGGVLGYTF. For the CDR3, the DNA is TGTGCCATCAGGGGGGGAGTTCTTGGCTACACCTTC.

The sample holds many counts of this clonotype. The DNA of the CDR3 is TGTGCCAGCAGTTTAGCGCATGGGGGGCCCTACGAGCAGTACTTC. This gives the protein CASSLAHGGPYEQYF. This chain connects TRBV12-3 or TRBV12-4 to TRBJ2-7; D tentatively fits TRBD1 or TRBD2 (6 bases each). Between the trimmed V and J ends, which lost 0 bases and 2 bases, there was a span of 11 bases. There are 15 residues in the CDR3.

This clonotype was recorded many times. The CDR3 here is CASSPSVANQPQHF. Written as DNA, the CDR3 is TGTGCCAGCTCACCATCGGTCGCCAATCAGCCCCAGCATTTT. The rearrangement joins TRBV18 to TRBJ1-5; no clear D. Germline-derived CDR1 and CDR2 are KGHSH and LQKENI. The CDR3 consists of 14 residues. V lost 2 bases, J lost 3 bases, and 8 bases lay in between.

This clonotype was seen a handful of times. V usage is TRBV5-1 and J usage is TRBJ1-2; D might be TRBD1 (6 bases). CDR3 length: 13 amino acids. Germline V gene sequence: CDR1 SGHRS, CDR2 YFSETQ. Trimming took off 1 base at V and 7 bases at J, with 11 bases between the two ends. The CDR3 bases are TGCGCCAGCAGCTTGCCAGGGGCGGGTGGCTACACCTTC. Translation: CASSLPGAGGYTF.

This clonotype showed up many times. The chain employs TRBV6-1 and TRBJ2-2; D uncertain. Trimming stripped 8 bases from V and 4 bases from J, with 17 bases between. The length of the CDR3 is 15 residues. Looked up from germline, CDR1 is MNHNS and CDR2 is SASEGT. The CDR3 region is CASPKVDWSTGELFF. For the CDR3, the DNA is TGTGCCAGCCCGAAGGTAGATTGGAGCACCGGGGAGCTGTTTTTT.

This clonotype came up a few times. The chain joins TRBV29-1 to TRBJ2-7; maybe TRBD1 (6 bases). V shed 3 bases and J shed 1 base, with 10 bases lying between them. CDR1 SQVTM and CDR2 ANQGSEA come from the germline V gene. The CDR3 contains 13 residues. The CDR3 is CSVELDRSYEQYF. DNA of the CDR3: TGCAGCGTTGAGCTGGACAGATCCTACGAGCAGTACTTC.

This clonotype was seen repeatedly, ten times or more. The chain is built from TRBV28 and TRBJ2-7; 8 bases line up with TRBD1. CDR3 length: 15 residues. The junction had 7 bases not matched to a gene; V was cut back by 6 bases and J by 0 bases. Germline CDR1 is MDHEN and CDR2 is SYDVKM. CDR3 protein: CASSPTGQGSYEQYF. The CDR3 DNA reads TGTGCCAGCAGCCCTACAGGACAGGGCTCCTACGAGCAGTACTTC.

With regard to this clonotype: An end of the junction differs from the germline gene, which may be a read error. The chain recombines TRBV9 with TRBJ1-2; TRBD1 might be the D (6 bases). This CDR3 has 15 amino acids. Germline CDR1 is SGDLS and CDR2 is YYNGEE. In DNA, the CDR3 is TGTGCCAGCAGCGTAGAGGACAGACGCAACTATGGCTGCACCTTC. Amino acid sequence: CASSVEDRRNYGCTF. Full variable domain (rest looked up from reference TRBV9 and TRBJ1-2): DSGVTQTPKHLITATGQRVTLRCSPRSGDLSVYWYQQSLDQGLQFLIQYYNGEERAKGNILERFSAQQFPDLHSELNLSSLELGDSALYFCASSVEDRRNYGCTFGSGTRLTVV.

The chain combines TRBV5-1 with TRBJ2-3; 9 bases are a match to TRBD2. CDR3 length: 14 residues. V trimming: 5 bases; J trimming: 3 bases; junction bases outside the gene matches: 4. Germline V gene data show CDR1 as SGHRS and CDR2 as YFSETQ. As DNA, the CDR3 is TGCGCCAGCAGTCATCTAGCGGGAACAGATACGCAGTATTTT. It codes for CASSHLAGTDTQYF.

This clonotype came up many times. V is TRBV7-9 and J is TRBJ2-7; tentative D call: TRBD2 (6 bases). Trimming took 8 bases from V and 5 from J, leaving 13 bases between them. The CDR3 is 12 residues long. Germline V gene lookup returns CDR1 SEHNR and CDR2 FQNEAQ (reference sequence). This chain's CDR3 is CASSPAGHEQYF. The CDR3 DNA sequence: TGTGCCAGCTCACCAGCGGGTCACGAGCAGTACTTC.

The V call is TRBV7-9, the J call TRBJ2-2; 10 bases are shared with TRBD2. The junction had 13 bases not matched to a gene; V was cut back by 6 bases and J by 0 bases. This CDR3 has 19 amino acids. CDR1 and CDR2 from the germline V gene are SEHNR and FQNEAQ (reference sequence). CDR3 sequence: CASSRPGLAGEANTGELFF. DNA of the CDR3: TGTGCCAGCAGTCGACCGGGGCTAGCGGGAGAAGCGAACACCGGGGAGCTGTTTTTT. The complete variable domain, with remaining parts taken from reference TRBV7-9 and TRBJ2-2, reads DTGVSQNPRHKITKRGQNVTFRCDPISEHNRLYWYRQTLGQGPEFLTYFQNEAQLEKSRLLSDRFSAERPKGSFSTLEIQRTEQGDSAMYLCASSRPGLAGEANTGELFFGEGSRLTVL.

In this sample, this clonotype turned up many times. This chain uses TRBV3-1 with TRBJ1-6; no definite D call. Germline V gene data show CDR1 as LGHDT and CDR2 as YNNKEL (reference sequence). The length of the CDR3 is 15 residues. The V end was cut by 1 base, the J end by 6 bases, with 10 bases between. The CDR3 loop reads CASSQAAGGNSPLHF. The CDR3 DNA follows: TGTGCCAGCAGCCAAGCGGCAGGAGGTAATTCACCCCTCCACTTT.

This clonotype has a count of ten or more. CDR3 nucleotide sequence: TGTGCCAGCAGTGAGGTTGGACTAGCGGGTGAGAACACCGGGGAGCTGTTTTTT. This translates into CASSEVGLAGENTGELFF. The chain joins TRBV2 to TRBJ2-2; 11 nucleotides match TRBD2. The CDR3 runs 18 residues. Germline CDR1 SNHLY, CDR2 FYNNEI. The J segment lost 1 base and the V segment lost 3 bases, leaving 7 bases of the junction unmatched.

This clonotype was seen repeatedly, ten times or more. A junction end diverges from the germline sequence, so it may reflect a read error. The rearrangement uses TRBV29-1 and TRBJ2-1; D perhaps matches TRBD2 (7 bases). This CDR3 comprises 12 residues. Germline V gene lookup returns CDR1 SQVTM and CDR2 ANQGSEA. CDR3 nucleotides: TGTAAGGGGGGGAGCTCCTACAATGAGCAGTTCTTC. It translates to CKGGSSYNEQFF.

This clonotype was seen just once. Just one base apart from a much larger clone, this may be a read error. The rearrangement joins TRBV7-2 to TRBJ1-6; 8 bases fit TRBD1. This CDR3 comprises 15 residues. Germline CDR1 and CDR2: SGHTA and FQGNSA. The CDR3 coding sequence is TGTGCCAGCAGCGCCCGGACAGGGTATAATTCACCCCGCCACTTT. This sequence encodes CASSARTGYNSPRHF.